The 25 T cell receptor beta chains below were found in one sample sequenced in a study of technical replicates of blood from several donors. Sequencing was performed with immunoSEQ multiplex PCR; in TCRdb, only in-frame clones are kept and a portion is missing. This sample has fewer than 95,000 clones, with 94% found just once. Sequenced sample: T cells isolated from PBMCs. The receptors were sampled from a human donor in good health.

This clone was seen a single time. This chain links TRBV19 with TRBJ1-2; 8 bases match TRBD1. With V trimmed by 11 bases and J by 8 bases, 7 bases remained unmatched. Per the germline V gene, CDR1 is LNHDA and CDR2 is SQIVND (reference sequence). This CDR3 comprises 11 residues. In nucleotides, the CDR3 is TGTGCCTCGCAGGGGGCTGGAGGCTACACCTTC. Protein: CASQGAGGYTF.

The V call is TRBV9, the J call TRBJ1-4, with 7 bases that match TRBD1. Germline-derived CDR1 and CDR2 are SGDLS and YYNGEE. The CDR3 is 14 amino acids. Trimming took 3 bases from V and 6 from J; bases not matched to a gene: 5. CDR3 DNA: TGTGCCAGCAGCGACGGGACAGTTGATGAAAAACTGTTTTTT. Its protein product is CASSDGTVDEKLFF.

The chain is built from TRBV19 and TRBJ1-1; the D is unclear. Looked up from germline, CDR1 is LNHDA and CDR2 is SQIVND (reference sequence). The CDR3 has 15 amino acids. V shed 3 bases and J shed 0 bases, with 11 bases lying between them. The CDR3 nucleotides are TGTGCCAGTAGTATCATGCAGATGATGAACACTGAAGCTTTCTTT. Amino acid sequence: CASSIMQMMNTEAFF.

This chain connects TRBV10-2 to TRBJ2-5; 9 bases match TRBD1. The CDR3 extends over 15 amino acids. The ends lost 6 bases at V and 5 bases at J; junction bases unmatched: 10. Germline V CDR1 and CDR2: WSHSY, SAAADI. The CDR3 nucleotides read TGCGCCAGCAGAGGAACAGGGGGCTGGCAGGAGACCCAGTACTTC. Protein product: CASRGTGGWQETQYF.

This clone was recorded only once. This chain joins TRBV2 and TRBJ2-5; 9 nucleotides line up with TRBD1. The V and J ends lost 6 bases and 3 bases, in that order; junction bases with no gene match: 5. The CDR3 consists of 14 residues. Germline CDR1 SNHLY, CDR2 FYNNEI. The CDR3 DNA reads as TGTGCCAGCAGCGGAGACAGGGGGAAAGAGACCCAGTACTTC. It is translated as CASSGDRGKETQYF.

The chain is built from TRBV18 and TRBJ1-6; D call uncertain. CDR1 is KGHSH and CDR2 is LQKENI in the germline V gene. The CDR3 consists of 13 residues. V was clipped by 5 bases and J by 8 bases, with 10 bases between them. CDR3 amino acids: CASSEGWDSPLHF. DNA of the CDR3: TGTGCCAGCTCAGAGGGATGGGATTCACCCCTCCACTTT.

The rearrangement links TRBV29-1 to TRBJ2-5; D call uncertain. This CDR3 spans 11 amino acids. Germline V gives CDR1 SQVTM, CDR2 ANQGSEA. Between the trimmed V and J ends, which lost 4 bases and 3 bases, there was a span of 6 bases. The CDR3 nucleotides read TGCAGCGTTGCCCCAAAAGAGACCCAGTACTTC. It codes for CSVAPKETQYF. The whole variable domain, remainder taken from reference TRBV29-1 and TRBJ2-5, is SAVISQKPSRDICQRGTSLTIQCQVDSQVTMMFWYRQQPGQSLTLIATANQGSEATYESGFVIDKFPISRPNLTFSTLTVSNMSPEDSSIYLCSVAPKETQYFGPGTRLLVL.

The rearrangement joins TRBV9 to TRBJ1-1, with 7 bases identical to TRBD1. Germline loops: CDR1 SGDLS, CDR2 YYNGEE. This CDR3 region has 13 residues. Losses at the gene ends were 1 base for V and 3 bases for J; bases not matched to a gene: 0. This CDR3 reads CASSVQGDTEAFF. The CDR3 region has the DNA TGTGCCAGCAGCGTACAGGGGGACACTGAAGCTTTCTTT.

V and J are TRBV4-2 and TRBJ1-1, with 7 bases that match TRBD1. This CDR3 comprises 13 residues. From germline, CDR1 is LGHNA and CDR2 YNFKEQ. Trimming at V came to 4 bases and at J to 7 bases, leaving 6 bases not matched to a gene. The CDR3 spells CASSLSRDSEAFF. In DNA form, the CDR3 reads TGTGCCAGCAGCCTCTCCCGGGACAGTGAAGCTTTCTTT.

This chain joins TRBV6-1 and TRBJ1-5; 7 bases line up with TRBD1. CDR1 is MNHNS, CDR2 SASEGT, per germline. Trimming cost V 2 bases and J 4 bases; bases outside gene matches: 11. CDR3 size: 17 residues. The CDR3 DNA is TGTGCCAGCAGTGAAAGAGACAGGGAAAAGCAAAATCAGCCCCAGCATTTT. Its protein product is CASSERDREKQNQPQHF.

A remark on this clone: The identical CDR3 is also encoded by other nucleotide sequences in the sample. The chain carries TRBV7-9 and TRBJ2-3; no reliable D call. The V end lost 5 bases, the J end lost 3 bases, and 6 bases lay between the germline ends. The germline V gene encodes CDR1 SEHNR and CDR2 FQNEAQ (reference sequence). CDR3 size: 12 residues. CDR3 amino acids: CASSPSTDTQYF. The DNA of the CDR3 is TGTGCCAGCAGCCCCTCTACAGATACGCAGTATTTT.

The chain uses TRBV9 and TRBJ1-4; 8 nucleotides match TRBD1. V was clipped by 4 bases and J by 3 bases; unmatched bases: 14. The CDR3 contains 18 residues. Per the germline V gene, CDR1 is SGDLS and CDR2 is YYNGEE. This chain's CDR3 is CASSPRQGTGGANEKLFF. The CDR3 DNA reads as TGTGCCAGCAGCCCCCGACAGGGGACGGGTGGAGCTAATGAAAAACTGTTTTTT.

The CDR3 DNA reads as TGTGCCGGCAGGGTTTGGGAAGAAAAACTGTTTTTT. This translates into CAGRVWEEKLFF. The chain recombines TRBV30 with TRBJ1-4; D perhaps matches TRBD1 (5 bases). The V gene lost 8 bases and the J gene lost 8 bases, with 15 bases spanning the gap. This CDR3 is 12 amino acids long. The V gene's germline CDR1 is GTSNPN and CDR2 SVGIG (reference sequence).

This chain uses TRBV5-4 with TRBJ2-5, with a tentative D call TRBD2 (6 bases). The germline gives CDR1 SGHNT, CDR2 YYREEE (reference sequence). This CDR3 is 14 amino acids long. V shed 3 bases and J shed 1 base, with 10 bases lying between them. Written as DNA, the CDR3 is TGTGCCAGCAGCTCGGGGCGGGGCCAAGAGACCCAGTACTTC. It translates to CASSSGRGQETQYF.

The CDR3 coding sequence is TGTGCCAGTAGTATAGAGCACAGGAATTACAATGAGCAGTTCTTC. Its protein product is CASSIEHRNYNEQFF. V gene TRBV19 combines with J gene TRBJ2-1; maybe TRBD1 (5 bases). The ends were cut back, 0 bases at V and 4 bases at J, with 10 bases in the middle. The CDR3 runs to 15 residues. The germline V gene has CDR1 LNHDA and CDR2 SQIVND (reference sequence).

The gene calls are TRBV23-1 and TRBJ1-2; 7 nucleotides match TRBD1. TRBV23-1 is reported as an ORF; its role is uncertain. The junction had 16 bases not matched to a gene; V was cut back by 4 bases and J by 8 bases. The CDR3 runs 16 residues. The CDR3 here is CASSRKGGDEPGGYTF. In DNA, the CDR3 is TGCGCCAGCAGTCGAAAAGGGGGCGATGAACCGGGGGGCTACACCTTC.

The CDR3 loop is CASSLATSDSHEQYF. CDR3 in DNA: TGCGCCAGCAGCTTGGCCACTAGCGATTCCCACGAGCAGTACTTC. The V gene is TRBV5-1, the J gene TRBJ2-7, with 7 bases that match TRBD2. The V segment lost 0 bases and the J segment 5 bases; nucleotides outside the gene matches: 8. CDR1 SGHRS and CDR2 YFSETQ come from the germline V gene. This CDR3 contains 15 residues. The full variable domain, completed using reference TRBV5-1 and TRBJ2-7, is KAGVTQTPRYLIKTRGQQVTLSCSPISGHRSVSWYQQTPGQGLQFLFEYFSETQRNKGNFPGRFSGRQFSNSRSEMNVSTLELGDSALYLCASSLATSDSHEQYFGPGTRLTVT.

The chain recombines TRBV28 with TRBJ1-2; D not certain. CDR1 MDHEN and CDR2 SYDVKM come from the germline V gene. There are 13 residues in the CDR3. The ends were cut back, 6 bases at V and 6 bases at J, with 14 bases in the middle. The CDR3 region is CASRPPGIDGYTF. As DNA, the CDR3 is TGTGCCAGCAGACCCCCCGGGATAGATGGCTACACCTTC.

This chain uses TRBV6-1 with TRBJ1-2; D not certain. This CDR3 comprises 15 residues. Trimming took 2 bases from V and 4 from J, leaving 14 bases between them. From germline, CDR1 is MNHNS and CDR2 SASEGT. Here the CDR3 DNA reads TGTGCCAGCAGTGAAAAGGTAGGGAGCAGCTATGGCTACACCTTC. Translating gives CASSEKVGSSYGYTF.

This clone appeared a single time. The CDR3 region is CASSDTAGFTDTQYF. The CDR3 DNA reads as TGCGCCAGCAGTGATACAGCGGGATTCACAGATACGCAGTATTTT. The chain links TRBV10-1 to TRBJ2-3; 7 positions agree with TRBD2. Germline loops: CDR1 WNHNN, CDR2 SYGVQD (reference sequence). The CDR3 is 15 residues long. V lost 3 bases, J lost 2 bases, and 5 bases stayed unmatched.

As DNA, the CDR3 is TGTGCCAGCAGCTCTCTGAGGTCGACTAGCGGAGCTCCCTACGAGCAGTACTTC. Its protein is CASSSLRSTSGAPYEQYF. The rearrangement links TRBV5-5 to TRBJ2-7; TRBD2 matches at 9 bases. Germline V gene lookup returns CDR1 SGHKS and CDR2 YYEKEE (reference sequence). The V gene end was trimmed by 3 bases and the J gene end by 2 bases; junction bases not matched to a gene: 15. The CDR3 consists of 18 residues.

In its sample, this clone was seen once. CDR3 sequence reads: CSVVVSSGRWGRPRGEGEQFF. The CDR3 DNA is TGCAGCGTTGTAGTGAGTAGCGGGAGATGGGGGAGGCCACGAGGGGAGGGGGAGCAGTTCTTC. The chain couples TRBV29-1 to TRBJ2-1; 9 bases match TRBD2. Germline V gene lookup returns CDR1 SQVTM and CDR2 ANQGSEA. Trimming at V came to 4 bases and at J to 10 bases, leaving 32 bases not matched to a gene. The CDR3 runs 21 residues.

This sequence joins TRBV28 and TRBJ2-3, with D possibly TRBD2 on 5 matching bases. The germline CDR1 and CDR2 sequences are MDHEN and SYDVKM. There are 15 residues in the CDR3. With 8 bases removed from V and 2 bases from J, the gap between germline ends came to 17 bases. CDR3 amino acids: CASPPDSGSTDTQYF. DNA for the CDR3: TGTGCCAGCCCGCCCGACTCGGGGTCCACAGATACGCAGTATTTT.

V gene TRBV7-9 combines with J gene TRBJ2-7; 10 bases agree with TRBD2. The CDR3 is 14 amino acids. Looked up from germline, CDR1 is SEHNR and CDR2 is FQNEAQ (reference sequence). After removal of 7 bases from V and 5 bases from J, the junction contained 8 bases not matched to a gene. CDR3 in DNA: TGTGCCAGCACCGAAGCGGGGGGGCCTGACGAGCAGTACTTC. Translated: CASTEAGGPDEQYF.

CDR3 DNA: TGTGCCAGTAGTCGACTCACAGGGTACAATGAGCAGTTCTTC. Amino acids: CASSRLTGYNEQFF. This chain uses TRBV19 with TRBJ2-1, with D possibly TRBD1 on 6 matching bases. The CDR3 has 14 amino acids. V was clipped by 5 bases and J by 4 bases, with 12 bases between them. Looked up from germline, CDR1 is LNHDA and CDR2 is SQIVND (reference sequence).